These 3 T cell receptor beta chains came from one sample sequenced in a study of glioma-infiltrating T cells after dendritic cell vaccination. Only in-frame clones appear in the TCRdb table, and some are missing; sequencing was by immunoSEQ multiplex PCR. Among 55,000 to 75,000 clones listed, around 85% were seen once. This sample's time point: after dendritic cell vaccination, including at tumor progression/relapse. Here the sequenced sample was blood, taken after dendritic cell vaccination. The receptors derive from a human donor with glioblastoma.

This clone was seen just once. The chain employs TRBV27 and TRBJ1-1; 12 positions match TRBD1. The CDR3 runs 18 residues. The germline gives CDR1 MNHEY, CDR2 SMNVEV (reference sequence). Unmatched junction bases numbered 14, after V lost 6 bases and J lost 3 bases. The CDR3 DNA reads as TGTGCCAGCAGCCCAGAGGGACAGGGGGCGTTGGGGGACACTGAAGCTTTCTTT. Its protein product is CASSPEGQGALGDTEAFF.

In this sample, this clone turned up a few times. J is TRBJ2-3 and V is TRBV7-2; TRBD2 agrees at 8 bases. V dropped 4 bases and J dropped 0; count of bases not matched to a gene: 12. The V gene's germline CDR1 is SGHTA and CDR2 FQGNSA. This CDR3 region has 18 residues. CDR3 coding DNA: TGTGCCAGCAGCTCCCCCCGGGGGGGCCGAGGCAGCACAGATACGCAGTATTTT. It codes for CASSSPRGGRGSTDTQYF.

The chain links TRBV30 to TRBJ1-3; weak D call: TRBD1 (6 bases). Trimming took off 2 bases at V and 0 bases at J, with 11 bases between the two ends. Looked up from germline, CDR1 is GTSNPN and CDR2 is SVGIG (reference sequence). This CDR3 has 15 residues. The CDR3 here is CAWSPGQHSGNTIYF. The CDR3 DNA is TGTGCCTGGAGTCCTGGACAGCACTCTGGAAACACCATATATTTT.